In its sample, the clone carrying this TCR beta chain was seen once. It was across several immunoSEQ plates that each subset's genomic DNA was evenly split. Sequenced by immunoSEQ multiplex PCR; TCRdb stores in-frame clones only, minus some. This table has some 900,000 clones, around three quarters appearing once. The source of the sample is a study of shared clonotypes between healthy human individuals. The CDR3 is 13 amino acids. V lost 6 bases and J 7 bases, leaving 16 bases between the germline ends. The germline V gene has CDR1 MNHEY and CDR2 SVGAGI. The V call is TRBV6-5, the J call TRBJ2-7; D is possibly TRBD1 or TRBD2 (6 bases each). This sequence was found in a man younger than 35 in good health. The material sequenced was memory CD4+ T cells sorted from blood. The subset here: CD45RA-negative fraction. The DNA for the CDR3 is TGTGCCAGCAGAGGATCAGGGGAGGAGGAGCAGTACTTC. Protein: CASRGSGEEEQYF.